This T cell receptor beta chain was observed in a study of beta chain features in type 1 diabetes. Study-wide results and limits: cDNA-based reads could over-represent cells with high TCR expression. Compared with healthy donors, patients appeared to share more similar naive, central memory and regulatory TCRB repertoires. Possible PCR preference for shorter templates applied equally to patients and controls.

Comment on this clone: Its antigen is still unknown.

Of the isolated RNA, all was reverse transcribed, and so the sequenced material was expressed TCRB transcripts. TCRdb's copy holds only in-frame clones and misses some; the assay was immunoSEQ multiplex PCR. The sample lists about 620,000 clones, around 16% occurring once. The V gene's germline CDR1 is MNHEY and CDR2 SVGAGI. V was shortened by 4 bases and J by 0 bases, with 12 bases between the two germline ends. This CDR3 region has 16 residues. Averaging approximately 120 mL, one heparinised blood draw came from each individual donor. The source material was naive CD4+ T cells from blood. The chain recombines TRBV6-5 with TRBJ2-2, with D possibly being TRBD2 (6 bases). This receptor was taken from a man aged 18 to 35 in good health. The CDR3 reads CASSSAWRANTGELFF. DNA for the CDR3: TGTGCCAGCAGTTCAGCATGGAGGGCGAACACCGGGGAGCTGTTTTTT.